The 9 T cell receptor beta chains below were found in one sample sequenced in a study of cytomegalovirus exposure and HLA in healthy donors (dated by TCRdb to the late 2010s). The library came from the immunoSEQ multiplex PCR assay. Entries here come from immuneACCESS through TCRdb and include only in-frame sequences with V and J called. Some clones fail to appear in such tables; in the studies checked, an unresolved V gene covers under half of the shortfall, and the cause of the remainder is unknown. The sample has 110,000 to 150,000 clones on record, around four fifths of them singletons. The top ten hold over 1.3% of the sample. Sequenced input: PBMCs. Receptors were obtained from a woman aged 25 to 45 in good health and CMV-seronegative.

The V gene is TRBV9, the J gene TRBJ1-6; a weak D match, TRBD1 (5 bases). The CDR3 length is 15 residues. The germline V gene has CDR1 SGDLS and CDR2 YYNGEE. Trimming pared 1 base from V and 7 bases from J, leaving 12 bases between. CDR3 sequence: CASSVSQGGNSPLHF. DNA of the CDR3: TGTGCCAGCAGCGTAAGCCAGGGTGGGAATTCACCCCTCCACTTT.

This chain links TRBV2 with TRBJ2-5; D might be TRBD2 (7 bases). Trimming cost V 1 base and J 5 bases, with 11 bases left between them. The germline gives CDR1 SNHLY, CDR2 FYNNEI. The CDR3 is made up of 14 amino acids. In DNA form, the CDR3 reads TGTGCCAGCAGTGAAGGGGGGGGCCGGGAGACCCAGTACTTC. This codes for CASSEGGGRETQYF.

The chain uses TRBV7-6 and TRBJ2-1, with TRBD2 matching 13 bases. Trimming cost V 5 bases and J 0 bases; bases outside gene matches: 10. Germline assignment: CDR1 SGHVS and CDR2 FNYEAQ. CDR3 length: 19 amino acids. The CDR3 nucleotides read TGTGCCAGCAGCACGCCGGGACTAGCGGGGCCCCGCTCCTACAATGAGCAGTTCTTC. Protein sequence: CASSTPGLAGPRSYNEQFF. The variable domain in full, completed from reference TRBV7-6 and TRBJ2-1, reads GAGVSQSPRYKVTKRGQDVALRCDPISGHVSLYWYRQALGQGPEFLTYFNYEAQQDKSGLPNDRFSAERPEGSISTLTIQRTEQRDSAMYRCASSTPGLAGPRSYNEQFFGPGTRLTVL.

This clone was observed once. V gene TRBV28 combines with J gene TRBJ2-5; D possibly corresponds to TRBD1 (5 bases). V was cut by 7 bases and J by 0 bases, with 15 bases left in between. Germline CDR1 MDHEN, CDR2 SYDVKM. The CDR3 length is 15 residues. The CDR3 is CASNQAAGYQETQYF. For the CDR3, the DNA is TGTGCCAGCAACCAAGCTGCAGGGTACCAAGAGACCCAGTACTTC.

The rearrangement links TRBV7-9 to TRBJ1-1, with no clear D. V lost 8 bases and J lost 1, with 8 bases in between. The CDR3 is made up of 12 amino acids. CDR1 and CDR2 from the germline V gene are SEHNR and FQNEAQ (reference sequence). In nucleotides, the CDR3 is TGTGCCAGCTTGGCGGGGAACACTGAAGCTTTCTTT. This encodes CASLAGNTEAFF.

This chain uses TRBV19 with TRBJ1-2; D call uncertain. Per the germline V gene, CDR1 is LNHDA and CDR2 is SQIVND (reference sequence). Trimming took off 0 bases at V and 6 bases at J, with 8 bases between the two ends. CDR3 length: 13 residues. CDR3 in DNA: TGTGCCAGTAGTATAGAAACTGTTGATGGCTACACCTTC. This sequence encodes CASSIETVDGYTF.

The CDR3, as DNA: TGTGCCACCAGCAGGGGCGTACGGGAGACCCAGTACTTC. Its translation is CATSRGVRETQYF. The chain couples TRBV15 to TRBJ2-5; no clear D gene. The CDR3 is 13 residues long. The V end lost 3 bases, the J end lost 5 bases, and 10 bases lay between the germline ends. CDR1 is LNHNV, CDR2 YYDKDF, per germline (reference sequence).

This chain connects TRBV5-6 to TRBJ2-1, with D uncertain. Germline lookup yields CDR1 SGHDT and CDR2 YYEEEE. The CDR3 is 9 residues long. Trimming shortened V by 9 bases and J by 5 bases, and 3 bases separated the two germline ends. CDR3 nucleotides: TGTGCCACCGACAATGAGCAGTTCTTC. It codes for CATDNEQFF.

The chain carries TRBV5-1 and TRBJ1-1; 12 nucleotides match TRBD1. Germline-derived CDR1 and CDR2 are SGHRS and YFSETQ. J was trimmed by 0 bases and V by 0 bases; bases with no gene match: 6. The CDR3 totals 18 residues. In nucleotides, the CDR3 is TGCGCCAGCAGCTTGGGATTTTGGGACAGGGGGCTGAACACTGAAGCTTTCTTT. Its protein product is CASSLGFWDRGLNTEAFF.